The 22 T cell receptor beta chains listed next were all sequenced from one sample in a study of T cells after yellow fever vaccination. TCRdb re-derived calls from the 5' RACE reads in MiXCR, one entry per CDR3 protein. The sample carries almost 600,000 distinct CDR3 sequences, roughly 13% recorded once. Sample: PBMCs, taken on the day of the yellow fever booster vaccination. Receptor source: a man younger than 45 who received the YFV17D yellow fever vaccine.

The chain links TRBV3-1 to TRBJ2-5, with D possibly called TRBD1 or TRBD2 (5 bases each). Trimming shortened V by 1 base and J by 2 bases, and 14 bases separated the two germline ends. Per the germline V gene, CDR1 is LGHDT and CDR2 is YNNKEL (reference sequence). The length of the CDR3 is 16 residues. CDR3 DNA sequence: TGTGCCAGCAGCCAAGGGGGGAAAGTGGCACAAGAGACCCAGTACTTC. Its translation: CASSQGGKVAQETQYF.

The sample holds a few counts of this clonotype. This sequence joins TRBV10-3 and TRBJ2-7; 10 nucleotides match TRBD2. The CDR3 is made up of 17 amino acids. Looked up from germline, CDR1 is ENHRY and CDR2 is SYGVKD. After removal of 0 bases from V and 3 bases from J, the junction contained 8 bases not matched to a gene. The CDR3 nucleotides are TGTGCCATCAGTGAGTCGGAGCGGGAGGGCCCCATCTACGAGCAGTACTTC. Its protein is CAISESEREGPIYEQYF.

CDR3 protein: CASSLNSGRWETQYF. The CDR3 DNA sequence: TGTGCCAGCAGCTTAAACAGCGGGAGGTGGGAGACCCAGTACTTC. The V and J genes are TRBV5-5 and TRBJ2-5, with 9 bases aligning to TRBD2. Germline assignment: CDR1 SGHKS and CDR2 YYEKEE (reference sequence). Trimming cost V 2 bases and J 5 bases; bases outside gene matches: 7. The CDR3 length is 15 residues.

The chain carries TRBV4-3 and TRBJ2-5, with 7 bases aligning to TRBD2. Per germline, CDR1 LGHNA and CDR2 YSLEER. The CDR3 has 13 amino acids. With V trimmed by 6 bases and J by 6 bases, 7 bases remained unmatched. DNA of the CDR3: TGCGCCAGCAGTCCGGGCGGGGGAAAGACCCAGTACTTC. It specifies CASSPGGGKTQYF.

Concerning this clonotype itself: Germline and junction disagree at one end, which may indicate a read error. This chain connects TRBV20-1 to TRBJ2-7; possibly TRBD1 for D (5 bases). From germline, CDR1 is DFQATT and CDR2 SNEGSKA (reference sequence). The CDR3 has 15 amino acids. The CDR3 coding sequence is TGCAGTCCCTACCATCCAGACAGCGATGGCGGCGAGCAGTGCTTC. This codes for CSPYHPDSDGGEQCF.

The rearrangement links TRBV7-9 to TRBJ2-3, with no clear D. CDR1 and CDR2 from the germline V gene are SEHNR and FQNEAQ (reference sequence). The CDR3 runs to 16 residues. Trimming removed 1 base from V and 2 bases from J, with 13 bases in between. The DNA for the CDR3 is TGTGCCAGCAGCTTAGATCTGACAAGACCCACAGATACGCAGTATTTT. It codes for CASSLDLTRPTDTQYF.

The J gene is TRBJ2-7, the V gene TRBV11-2, with 7 bases aligning to TRBD2. Per the germline V gene, CDR1 is SGHAT and CDR2 is FQNNGV. The CDR3 has 13 amino acids. V was pared by 3 bases and J by 3 bases, with 2 bases of the junction left unmatched. CDR3: CASSFSGVYEQYF. CDR3 DNA sequence: TGTGCCAGCAGCTTCAGCGGGGTCTACGAGCAGTACTTC.

This clonotype was found a few times. The V call is TRBV28, the J call TRBJ2-7, with D unclear. The length of the CDR3 is 15 residues. V was pared by 6 bases and J by 0 bases, with 15 bases between. Germline-derived CDR1 and CDR2 are MDHEN and SYDVKM. The CDR3 protein is CASRSPRTSSYEQYF. The DNA for the CDR3 is TGTGCCAGCAGGTCCCCCAGGACCAGCTCCTACGAGCAGTACTTC.

The sample holds one count of this clonotype. The rearrangement joins TRBV29-1 to TRBJ2-1, with no clear D. The CDR3 contains 13 residues. Between the trimmed V and J ends, which lost 3 bases and 4 bases, there was a span of 10 bases. Germline V gene data show CDR1 as SQVTM and CDR2 as ANQGSEA. For the CDR3, the DNA is TGCAGCGTTGAGGGTTTGGTATACAATGAGCAGTTCTTC. Protein product: CSVEGLVYNEQFF.

The V gene is TRBV28, the J gene TRBJ2-5; the D gene could be TRBD1 or TRBD2 (5 bases each). The CDR3 sequence is 13 residues long. Trimming pared 5 bases from V and 7 bases from J, leaving 14 bases between. Germline V gives CDR1 MDHEN, CDR2 SYDVKM. The CDR3 is CASSPPGPSTQYF. The CDR3 region has the DNA TGTGCCAGCAGTCCGCCGGGACCATCGACCCAGTACTTC.

This sequence joins TRBV20-1 and TRBJ2-1, with D perhaps TRBD2 (6 bases). V was shortened by 3 bases and J by 2 bases, with 17 bases between the two germline ends. The CDR3 is 16 residues long. From germline, CDR1 is DFQATT and CDR2 SNEGSKA (reference sequence). The CDR3 coding sequence is TGCAGTGCTAGCCTGGCTAGCGTACTAACCTACAATGAGCAGTTCTTC. Translated, it gives CSASLASVLTYNEQFF.

CDR3 in DNA: TGTGCCAGCAGCAAATCGGCCCGCTCGAACCGGGCCTATAATTCACCCCTCCACTTT. Translated, it gives CASSKSARSNRAYNSPLHF. The chain combines TRBV21-1 with TRBJ1-6. TRBV21-1 is shown as a pseudogene. This CDR3 has 19 residues.

There are a few counts of this clonotype. This chain connects TRBV4-3 to TRBJ1-1; 7 bases are a match to TRBD1. CDR1 is LGHNA, CDR2 YSLEER, per germline. The junction had 4 bases not matched to a gene; V was cut back by 0 bases and J by 0 bases. The CDR3 spans 16 residues. The CDR3 coding sequence is TGCGCCAGCAGCCAAGAACTGGACAGGATGAACACTGAAGCTTTCTTT. Translation: CASSQELDRMNTEAFF.

The rearrangement joins TRBV12-3 or TRBV12-4 to TRBJ1-1, with 11 positions matching TRBD1. V lost 6 bases and J lost 6; bases outside the gene matches: 6. This CDR3 spans 14 amino acids. DNA of the CDR3: TGTGCCAGCAGGGACAGGGGGCAAAGATCTGAAGCTTTCTTT. Translation: CASRDRGQRSEAFF.

This clonotype was picked up many times. The gene calls are TRBV5-1 and TRBJ2-1, with D perhaps matching TRBD1 or TRBD2 (5 bases each). Trimming cost V 4 bases and J 6 bases, with 14 bases left between them. The germline CDR1 and CDR2 sequences are SGHRS and YFSETQ. The CDR3 length is 14 residues. This CDR3 is CASSGDDQGNEQFF. Written as DNA, the CDR3 is TGCGCCAGCAGCGGGGACGACCAGGGCAATGAGCAGTTCTTC.

This clonotype was recorded a few times. The rearrangement uses TRBV3-1 and TRBJ1-2; the D gene is possibly TRBD1 (6 bases). CDR1 is LGHDT, CDR2 YNNKEL, per germline (reference sequence). V lost 1 base and J 8 bases, leaving 14 bases between the germline ends. CDR3 length equals 14 residues. The CDR3 coding sequence is TGTGCCAGCAGCCAAGTGGGGGGGCTAGGCGGCTACACCTTC. Its protein is CASSQVGGLGGYTF.

V usage is TRBV20-1 and J usage is TRBJ2-5; D may match TRBD1 or TRBD2 (6 bases each). In germline, CDR1 is DFQATT, CDR2 SNEGSKA (reference sequence). The CDR3 covers 14 residues. The ends were cut back, 3 bases at V and 5 bases at J, with 16 bases in the middle. CDR3 amino acids: CSARLGGGRETQYF. CDR3 in DNA: TGCAGTGCTAGGCTTGGAGGGGGTAGGGAGACCCAGTACTTC.

The V gene is TRBV10-3, the J gene TRBJ1-3; TRBD1 matches 12 bases. With 4 bases clipped from V and 3 bases from J, the junction kept 7 bases outside the gene matches. The CDR3 has 17 residues. Germline V lookup: CDR1 ENHRY, CDR2 SYGVKD. The CDR3 reads CAISALGQGAGGNTIYF. In nucleotides, the CDR3 is TGTGCCATCAGTGCCTTGGGACAGGGGGCCGGTGGAAACACCATATATTTT.

The chain couples TRBV20-1 to TRBJ2-5; the D call may be TRBD1 or TRBD2 (5 bases each). The CDR3 covers 14 residues. CDR1 DFQATT and CDR2 SNEGSKA come from the germline V gene (reference sequence). V was cut by 2 bases and J by 2 bases, with 12 bases left in between. The CDR3 sequence is CSARRDPTQETQYF. The CDR3 DNA is TGCAGTGCTAGAAGGGACCCCACGCAAGAGACCCAGTACTTC.

Only a few counts were recorded for this clonotype. The gene calls are TRBV5-1 and TRBJ2-2, with D tentatively TRBD1 or TRBD2 (5 bases each). CDR3 length: 16 amino acids. V dropped 4 bases and J dropped 4 bases, with 17 bases sitting between them. CDR1 is SGHRS and CDR2 is YFSETQ in the germline V gene. The CDR3 DNA is TGCGCCAGCAGCGGGGGTAGGAGCCAGGCCACCGGGGAGCTGTTTTTT. Its translation: CASSGGRSQATGELFF.

This clonotype was seen only a few times. The rearrangement uses TRBV6-2 or TRBV6-3 and TRBJ1-1; 10 nucleotides match TRBD1. The J segment lost 1 base and the V segment lost 0 bases, leaving 20 bases of the junction unmatched. Germline values: CDR1 MNHEY, CDR2 SVGEGT. The CDR3 length is 22 residues. In DNA, the CDR3 is TGTGCCAGCAGTTACTCGACGGGGACAGGGGAGCGTCCGGGCGAGGGGAACACTGAAGCTTTCTTT. It translates to CASSYSTGTGERPGEGNTEAFF.

V usage is TRBV3-1 and J usage is TRBJ2-4, with TRBD1 matching 9 bases. The germline V gene has CDR1 LGHDT and CDR2 YNNKEL (reference sequence). This CDR3 is built from 15 residues. V lost 0 bases and J lost 9; bases outside the gene matches: 6. DNA for the CDR3: TGTGCCAGCAGCCAAGACCCCGGGACAGGGTCCATTCAGTACTTC. It codes for CASSQDPGTGSIQYF.